These 3 T cell receptor beta chains share one sample of origin, sequenced in a study of beta chain features in type 1 diabetes. Antigens for these TCRs are unknown. The study's findings and limits: Shorter TCRB CDR3s, moderately but significantly so, marked every one of the four CD4+ subsets in Type 1 diabetes patients.

The study reverse transcribed the entire isolated RNA, so it sequenced expressed TCRB transcripts. Data came from immunoSEQ multiplex PCR; TCRdb stores just in-frame clones and leaves some out. The sample includes hundreds of thousands of clones, 10% to 15% of them seen just once. The sequencing sample was made of naive CD4+ T cells from blood. The receptors stem from a man between 18 and 35 years old with type 1 diabetes.

V and J are TRBV6-5 and TRBJ2-5; possibly TRBD2 for D (6 bases). The length of the CDR3 is 16 residues. Germline V gives CDR1 MNHEY, CDR2 SVGAGI. The ends were cut back, 2 bases at V and 2 bases at J, with 15 bases in the middle. CDR3 in DNA: TGTGCCAGCAGTTACAGGGCGGGACGCAGACAAGAGACCCAGTACTTC. Its translation is CASSYRAGRRQETQYF.

The chain recombines TRBV5-1 with TRBJ1-4; a weak D match, TRBD1 (6 bases). The CDR3 has 15 amino acids. V shed 5 bases and J shed 11 bases, with 22 bases lying between them. Germline values: CDR1 SGHRS, CDR2 YFSETQ. CDR3 region: CASSYTIGTTEKLFF. DNA of the CDR3: TGCGCCAGCAGTTACACCATTGGGACAACGGAGAAACTGTTTTTT.

The genes are TRBV28 and TRBJ2-5; D unclear. The V and J ends lost 1 base and 5 bases respectively, with 8 bases between them. The CDR3 totals 13 residues. Germline V gives CDR1 MDHEN, CDR2 SYDVKM. CDR3 sequence: CASSLLERETQYF. The CDR3 DNA follows: TGTGCCAGCAGTTTATTAGAGAGGGAGACCCAGTACTTC.